This TCR beta chain derives from a study of T cells in narcolepsy. The wider study: Donors had narcolepsy type 1 or type 2, or were healthy controls.

The CDR3 spans 13 residues. Trimming shortened V by 5 bases and J by 11 bases, and 18 bases separated the two germline ends. Study observations and caveats: Comparing one patient's CSF and blood CD4+ clonotypes highlighted HCRT- and TRIB2-specific autoreactive clonotypes. Blood of same and different patients, but not healthy controls, reportedly held recurring autoreactive clonotypes.

Of note for this clone: Its antigen is not known.

The repertoire was sequenced with immunoSEQ multiplex PCR; TCRdb's copy has only in-frame clones and lacks some. The sample yields some 17,000 clones, about nine tenths seen once. This TCR derives from a human donor in good health. Sequencing used memory (CD45RA-) CD4+ T cells from blood. The V gene is TRBV6-7, the J gene TRBJ2-5, with D possibly matching TRBD1 (8 bases). TRBV6-7 carries the ORF label, with uncertain function. DNA for the CDR3: TGTGCCAGCAGTAAAGGACAGGGTAGCGGGCAGTACTTC. Translation gives CASSKGQGSGQYF.